Shown below are 21 T cell receptor beta chains from a single sample sequenced in a study of shared clonotypes between healthy human individuals. Measured with immunoSEQ multiplex PCR; TCRdb has only the in-frame clones, and not every one. This table has 2.3 million or so clones, over 85% appearing once. The sequencing input was naive CD4+ T cells from PBMCs. Subset defined: CD45RA+ positively selected. The receptors here all came from a man aged 18 to 30 in good health. Some clones in this sample may be carry-over from other donors' samples.

The genes are TRBV11-2 and TRBJ2-1, with D possibly TRBD2 on 6 matching bases. Germline loops: CDR1 SGHAT, CDR2 FQNNGV. The CDR3 covers 15 residues. Deletions cut 0 bases from V and 7 bases from J, with 13 bases between. This CDR3 reads CASSLDSWRANEQFF. The CDR3 DNA is TGTGCCAGCAGCTTAGATAGTTGGAGGGCGAATGAGCAGTTCTTC.

V and J are TRBV11-2 and TRBJ2-4; weak D call: TRBD2 (5 bases). CDR3 length: 16 amino acids. Germline assignment: CDR1 SGHAT and CDR2 FQNNGV. The CDR3 protein is CPSGSNGLLAKNIQYF. DNA for the CDR3: TGTCCGTCGGGGTCTAACGGCTTACTCGCCAAAAACATTCAGTACTTC.

The chain couples TRBV4-3 to TRBJ2-7, with 8 bases lining up with TRBD1. Unmatched junction bases numbered 11, after V lost 3 bases and J lost 4 bases. The V gene's germline CDR1 is LGHNA and CDR2 YSLEER. The CDR3 sequence is 16 residues long. The CDR3 protein is CASSHRQGPGGYEQYF. CDR3 coding DNA: TGCGCCAGCAGCCACCGACAGGGGCCGGGCGGTTACGAGCAGTACTTC.

The chain has TRBV30 and TRBJ2-5; possible D gene TRBD2, 5 bases. The V end was cut by 3 bases, the J end by 1 base, with 9 bases between. Germline CDR1 is GTSNPN and CDR2 is SVGIG (reference sequence). The CDR3 loop spans 13 amino acids. In DNA form, the CDR3 reads TGTGCCTGGAGCCTACTAGTCCAAGAGACCCAGTACTTC. This sequence encodes CAWSLLVQETQYF.

The J gene is TRBJ1-1, the V gene TRBV6-5; possibly TRBD1 for D (6 bases). This CDR3 has 13 residues. V lost 6 bases, J lost 1 base, and 9 bases lay in between. Germline V gene data show CDR1 as MNHEY and CDR2 as SVGAGI. CDR3 in amino acids: CASRTQGNTEAFF. CDR3 DNA: TGTGCCAGCAGGACACAGGGGAACACTGAAGCTTTCTTT.

The chain couples TRBV7-8 to TRBJ2-7; 7 bases line up with TRBD2. The germline V gene encodes CDR1 SGHVS and CDR2 FQNEAQ. V shed 0 bases, J shed 2 bases, and the junction held 10 bases outside the gene matches. This CDR3 has 17 residues. The CDR3 spells CASSLAGGSGNTYEQYF. The CDR3 DNA follows: TGTGCCAGCAGCTTAGCGGGAGGGTCAGGGAACACCTACGAGCAGTACTTC.

The table lists this clone with a few counts. This chain links TRBV4-1 with TRBJ1-5; TRBD1 matches at 11 bases. Per germline, CDR1 MGHRA and CDR2 YSYEKL. This CDR3 has 19 amino acids. V shed 3 bases, J shed 0 bases, and the junction held 10 bases outside the gene matches. The CDR3 protein is CASSHRTGGHQGSNQPQHF. The CDR3 DNA reads TGCGCCAGCAGCCACCGGACAGGGGGCCATCAAGGTAGCAATCAGCCCCAGCATTTT.

The chain employs TRBV19 and TRBJ2-4, with TRBD1 matching over 7 bases. The CDR3 length is 14 residues. Germline CDR1 and CDR2: LNHDA and SQIVND (reference sequence). The ends lost 5 bases at V and 5 bases at J; junction bases unmatched: 6. The CDR3 bases are TGTGCCAGTAGTGCACCCGGGACAGAAAACATTCAGTACTTC. It translates to CASSAPGTENIQYF.

This clone was observed once. The CDR3 sequence is CASSQARTAQETQYF. The DNA of the CDR3 is TGTGCCAGCAGCCAAGCGCGGACAGCACAAGAGACCCAGTACTTC. V is TRBV4-2 and J is TRBJ2-5, with D possibly being TRBD1 (6 bases). Deletions cut 1 base from V and 2 bases from J, with 11 bases between. Germline V gene data show CDR1 as LGHNA and CDR2 as YNFKEQ. The CDR3 is 15 amino acids.

This chain links TRBV4-1 with TRBJ2-3; 9 positions agree with TRBD1. In germline, CDR1 is MGHRA, CDR2 YSYEKL. Trimming removed 2 bases from V and 4 bases from J; junction bases left unmatched: 4. This CDR3 region has 15 residues. The CDR3 sequence is CASSQTDRGADTQYF. The CDR3 DNA reads TGCGCCAGCAGCCAAACGGACAGGGGTGCAGATACGCAGTATTTT.

The CDR3 DNA follows: TGTGCCAGCAGCCCGACAGGGTGGGAGCAGTACTTC. This translates into CASSPTGWEQYF. The rearrangement joins TRBV5-5 to TRBJ2-7; 7 bases match TRBD1. J lost 7 bases, V lost 4 bases, and 5 bases had no gene match. Germline CDR1 and CDR2: SGHKS and YYEKEE (reference sequence). The CDR3 extends over 12 amino acids.

This clone was detected once. The chain combines TRBV7-9 with TRBJ1-4; D possibly corresponds to TRBD1 (6 bases). The CDR3 runs 16 residues. Germline CDR1 is SEHNR and CDR2 is FQNEAQ (reference sequence). Trimming took off 1 base at V and 2 bases at J, with 11 bases between the two ends. DNA for the CDR3: TGTGCCAGCAGCTTAGTCGGGCAGGGGACTAATGAAAAACTGTTTTTT. Translation gives CASSLVGQGTNEKLFF. Based on the CDR3 plus reference TRBV7-9 and TRBJ1-4, the full variable domain is DTGVSQNPRHKITKRGQNVTFRCDPISEHNRLYWYRQTLGQGPEFLTYFQNEAQLEKSRLLSDRFSAERPKGSFSTLEIQRTEQGDSAMYLCASSLVGQGTNEKLFFGSGTQLSVL.

The gene calls are TRBV10-3 and TRBJ2-7; 12 bases line up with TRBD1. The length of the CDR3 is 16 residues. J gave up 1 base and V 4 bases, and 5 bases lay outside the gene matches. CDR1 is ENHRY and CDR2 is SYGVKD in the germline V gene. CDR3 nucleotides: TGTGCCATCAGTGGGGGGACAGGGGGCGCTTCCTACGAGCAGTACTTC. Amino acids: CAISGGTGGASYEQYF.

A remark on this clone: The identical CDR3 is also encoded by other nucleotide sequences in the sample. The CDR3 reads CASSPGQNTEAFF. CDR3 bases: TGTGCCAGCTCACCAGGACAGAACACTGAAGCTTTCTTT. J is TRBJ1-1 and V is TRBV18, with a weak D call TRBD1 (5 bases). Germline V lookup: CDR1 KGHSH, CDR2 LQKENI. The ends were cut back, 2 bases at V and 1 base at J, with 5 bases in the middle. The CDR3 length is 13 residues.

The chain joins TRBV30 to TRBJ1-3, with no clear D. Germline V CDR1 and CDR2: GTSNPN, SVGIG (reference sequence). There are 13 residues in the CDR3. Trimming removed 8 bases at V and 0 bases at J, with 11 bases between. This CDR3 reads CATDPSSGNTIYF. Here the CDR3 DNA reads TGTGCCACCGACCCGAGCTCTGGAAACACCATATATTTT. The full variable domain, in which reference TRBV30 and TRBJ1-3 provide the parts outside the CDR3, is SQTIHQWPATLVQPVGSPLSLECTVEGTSNPNLYWYRQAAGRGLQLLFYSVGIGQISSEVPQNLSASRPQDRQFILSSKKLLLSDSGFYLCATDPSSGNTIYFGEGSWLTVV.

The chain has TRBV27 and TRBJ2-5; D might be TRBD1 or TRBD2, each matching 5 bases. Germline V lookup: CDR1 MNHEY, CDR2 SMNVEV (reference sequence). CDR3 length: 13 amino acids. The V gene lost 8 bases and the J gene lost 7 bases, with 17 bases spanning the gap. CDR3 protein: CASHATLRGTQYF. The CDR3, as DNA: TGTGCCAGCCACGCAACTTTGAGGGGGACCCAGTACTTC.

The V call is TRBV10-3, the J call TRBJ2-5; D is perhaps TRBD2 (6 bases). This CDR3 comprises 15 residues. Germline assignment: CDR1 ENHRY and CDR2 SYGVKD. The V end was cut by 7 bases, the J end by 4 bases, with 19 bases between. The CDR3 sequence: CAITDRDSSRETQYF. The CDR3, as DNA: TGTGCCATCACCGACCGGGACTCGTCGCGAGAGACCCAGTACTTC.

DNA of the CDR3: TGTGCCAGCAGCATGGACAGGGGAAATGAAAAACTGTTTTTT. It codes for CASSMDRGNEKLFF. The chain couples TRBV7-9 to TRBJ1-4; 9 bases match TRBD1. V dropped 5 bases and J dropped 5; count of bases not matched to a gene: 3. This CDR3 region has 14 residues. CDR1 is SEHNR and CDR2 is FQNEAQ in the germline V gene (reference sequence).

As for this clone: Other DNA variants within this sample encode the same CDR3. The V and J genes are TRBV29-1 and TRBJ2-1; D call uncertain. The CDR3 contains 12 residues. V dropped 4 bases and J dropped 4 bases, with 8 bases sitting between them. Germline CDR1 is SQVTM and CDR2 is ANQGSEA. The CDR3 loop reads CSVGEGYNEQFF. Written as DNA, the CDR3 is TGCAGCGTTGGGGAAGGATACAATGAGCAGTTCTTC.

The chain joins TRBV7-9 to TRBJ2-7, with a weak D call TRBD1 (6 bases). In germline, CDR1 is SEHNR, CDR2 FQNEAQ (reference sequence). The CDR3 runs to 16 residues. Trimming took off 1 base at V and 6 bases at J, with 19 bases between the two ends. The CDR3 loop is CASSLGLFAGDPEQYF. The CDR3 DNA reads TGTGCCAGCAGCTTAGGGTTGTTTGCAGGGGATCCCGAGCAGTACTTC.

The chain couples TRBV30 to TRBJ1-2; weak D call: TRBD1 (5 bases). Trimming took off 5 bases at V and 0 bases at J, with 19 bases between the two ends. The CDR3 is made up of 16 amino acids. Germline CDR1 reads GTSNPN; CDR2 reads SVGIG (reference sequence). The CDR3 DNA reads as TGTGCCTGGGGCCCTCTCGGGGCCCTAGCTAACTATGGCTACACCTTC. It yields the protein CAWGPLGALANYGYTF.